The 25 T cell receptor beta chains below all came from one sample that was sequenced in a study of T cell responses to AZD1222 COVID-19 vaccine. Clones were sequenced by immunoSEQ multiplex PCR, and TCRdb holds only the in-frame ones, with some missing. The data hold 80,000 to 100,000 clones, with around nine tenths observed a single time. This material consisted of peripheral blood, taken 28 days after the second AZD1222 dose. All receptors come from an adult who received the AZD1222 COVID-19 vaccine.

V is TRBV18 and J is TRBJ1-1; the D gene is possibly TRBD1 (6 bases). CDR3 length: 13 amino acids. Trimming stripped 3 bases from V and 6 bases from J, with 11 bases between. Germline loops: CDR1 KGHSH, CDR2 LQKENI. The CDR3 DNA is TGTGCCAGCTCACCGCTTGGGGGCGCTGAAGCTTTCTTT. This translates into CASSPLGGAEAFF.

The V call is TRBV3-1 (or the pseudogene TRBV3-2), the J call TRBJ2-2; no firm D call. The V gene lost 3 bases and the J gene lost 6 bases, with 14 bases spanning the gap. This CDR3 spans 15 amino acids. CDR1 is LGHDT, CDR2 YNNKEL, per germline (reference sequence). The CDR3: CASSQRHAGAGELFF. The CDR3 coding sequence is TGTGCCAGCAGCCAGAGACACGCCGGAGCCGGGGAGCTGTTTTTT.

V gene TRBV6-5 combines with J gene TRBJ1-1; D perhaps matches TRBD1 (5 bases). The length of the CDR3 is 13 residues. V lost 4 bases and J 3 bases, leaving 9 bases between the germline ends. Germline CDR1 reads MNHEY; CDR2 reads SVGAGI. CDR3 sequence (DNA): TGTGCCAGCAGTTCCTGGGGGTACACTGAAGCTTTCTTT. Translation: CASSSWGYTEAFF.

The rearrangement links TRBV11-1 to TRBJ2-3; the D gene could be TRBD1 or TRBD2 (5 bases each). The germline V gene encodes CDR1 SGHAT and CDR2 FQDESV (reference sequence). The V and J ends lost 4 bases and 0 bases respectively, with 11 bases between them. The CDR3 length is 15 residues. The CDR3 nucleotides are TGTGCCAGCAGCTCCGGGACCCTCAGCACAGATACGCAGTATTTT. Translating gives CASSSGTLSTDTQYF.

The chain is built from TRBV6-2 or TRBV6-3 and TRBJ1-5; 10 bases are a match to TRBD1. Germline loops: CDR1 MNHEY, CDR2 SVGEGT. The CDR3 covers 16 residues. J was trimmed by 5 bases and V by 6 bases; bases with no gene match: 10. The CDR3 loop reads CASRPNLGQGDQPQHF. CDR3 DNA sequence: TGTGCCAGCAGGCCTAATCTCGGACAGGGGGATCAGCCCCAGCATTTT.

This sequence joins TRBV2 and TRBJ2-1, with D possibly TRBD1 on 5 matching bases. The CDR3 sequence is 14 residues long. The V and J ends lost 3 bases and 3 bases respectively, with 9 bases between them. Germline V gene lookup returns CDR1 SNHLY and CDR2 FYNNEI. The CDR3 region has the DNA TGTGCCAGCAGTGACAGGGAACTCTACAATGAGCAGTTCTTC. Translated, it gives CASSDRELYNEQFF.

The rearrangement links TRBV6-5 to TRBJ2-7; tentative D call: TRBD2 (5 bases). Trimming left V 0 bases short and J 3 bases short, with 9 bases between. The CDR3 totals 14 residues. The V gene's germline CDR1 is MNHEY and CDR2 SVGAGI. CDR3 protein: CASSYSLGSYEQYF. The CDR3 DNA reads TGTGCCAGCAGTTACTCTCTGGGGAGCTACGAGCAGTACTTC.

The chain couples TRBV5-3 to TRBJ2-3; D ambiguous. TRBV5-3 is given ORF status, its function remaining uncertain. This CDR3 comprises 15 residues. V was shortened by 1 base and J by 0 bases, with 9 bases between the two germline ends. The CDR3 region has the DNA TGTGCCAGAAGCTTGTGCCCACCGAGCACAGATACGCAGTATTTT. It translates to CARSLCPPSTDTQYF.

V usage is TRBV3-1 (or the pseudogene TRBV3-2) and J usage is TRBJ2-7; D might be TRBD2 (6 bases). Germline-derived CDR1 and CDR2 are LGHDT and YNNKEL (reference sequence). This CDR3 has 15 residues. The germline V and J ends were trimmed by 4 bases and 0 bases, with 13 bases remaining between them. CDR3 in amino acids: CASSRGTVSSYEQYF. As DNA, the CDR3 is TGTGCCAGCAGCCGCGGGACGGTCAGCTCCTACGAGCAGTACTTC.

About this clone itself: This specimen includes other DNA sequences encoding the same CDR3. The V and J genes are TRBV6-5 and TRBJ1-1; D is ambiguous. The CDR3 has 13 amino acids. V lost 0 bases, J lost 0 bases, and 2 bases lay in between. Germline assignment: CDR1 MNHEY and CDR2 SVGAGI. As DNA, the CDR3 is TGTGCCAGCAGTTACTCTGTGAACACTGAAGCTTTCTTT. Protein sequence: CASSYSVNTEAFF.

The rearrangement joins TRBV7-2 to TRBJ2-2; D is tentatively TRBD1 or TRBD2 (5 bases each). V was clipped by 1 base and J by 1 base, with 10 bases between them. CDR3 size: 16 residues. Germline assignment: CDR1 SGHTA and CDR2 FQGNSA. CDR3 DNA sequence: TGTGCCAGCAGCTTAGGGGCAGGGAGGAACACCGGGGAGCTGTTTTTT. Its translation is CASSLGAGRNTGELFF.

The chain is built from TRBV7-9 and TRBJ2-1; D call uncertain. Germline assignment: CDR1 SEHNR and CDR2 FQNEAQ (reference sequence). The CDR3 length is 11 residues. V lost 5 bases and J lost 6, with 5 bases in between. The CDR3 here is CASSPVNEQFF. The CDR3 coding sequence is TGTGCCAGCAGCCCCGTCAATGAGCAGTTCTTC.

The chain carries TRBV29-1 and TRBJ2-2; D tentatively fits TRBD1 or TRBD2 (5 bases each). The CDR3 has 13 residues. Germline V gene lookup returns CDR1 SQVTM and CDR2 ANQGSEA. Trimming removed 3 bases at V and 5 bases at J, with 10 bases between. In DNA, the CDR3 is TGCAGCGTTGACGGGGCACGAACCGGGGAGCTGTTTTTT. As protein: CSVDGARTGELFF.

This clone was observed a handful of times. V usage is TRBV28 and J usage is TRBJ1-2, with a possible D match to TRBD1 (6 bases). Trimming cost V 2 bases and J 4 bases, with 11 bases left between them. The CDR3 consists of 14 residues. The germline gives CDR1 MDHEN, CDR2 SYDVKM. CDR3 coding DNA: TGTGCCAGCAGTTTAGGAGGGGGTCTCTATGGCTACACCTTC. As protein: CASSLGGGLYGYTF.

The V call is TRBV12-3 or TRBV12-4, the J call TRBJ1-2; 7 bases fit TRBD1. CDR3 length equals 13 residues. J lost 8 bases, V lost 5 bases, and 8 bases had no gene match. The CDR3: CASSATGKGGYTF. CDR3 in DNA: TGTGCCAGCAGTGCGACAGGGAAGGGCGGCTACACCTTC.

The rearrangement links TRBV7-2 to TRBJ2-1; D might be TRBD2 (5 bases). Trimming removed 3 bases from V and 13 bases from J, with 13 bases in between. Germline values: CDR1 SGHTA, CDR2 FQGNSA. The CDR3 spans 12 residues. This chain's CDR3 is CASSLEWRVQFF. As DNA, the CDR3 is TGTGCCAGCAGCTTGGAGTGGCGGGTACAGTTCTTC. Based on the CDR3 plus reference TRBV7-2 and TRBJ2-1, the full variable domain is GAGVSQSPSNKVTEKGKDVELRCDPISGHTALYWYRQSLGQGLEFLIYFQGNSAPDKSGLPSDRFSAERTGGSVSTLTIQRTQQEDSAVYLCASSLEWRVQFFGPGTRLTVL.

DNA for the CDR3: TGTGCCAGCAGTATGGGGACAGGGACTAATTCACCCCTCCACTTT. Translating gives CASSMGTGTNSPLHF. V and J are TRBV27 and TRBJ1-6, with 9 bases fitting TRBD1. The CDR3 contains 15 residues. Germline assignment: CDR1 MNHEY and CDR2 SMNVEV (reference sequence). The trim removed 5 bases at V and 6 bases at J, leaving 5 bases unmatched.

V is TRBV9 and J is TRBJ1-6; D not resolved. Germline assignment: CDR1 SGDLS and CDR2 YYNGEE. This CDR3 comprises 16 residues. The germline V and J ends were trimmed by 0 bases and 7 bases, with 14 bases remaining between them. CDR3 residues: CASSVEALSANSPLHF. The CDR3 coding sequence is TGTGCCAGCAGCGTAGAGGCGTTATCAGCAAATTCACCCCTCCACTTT. The full variable domain, completed using reference TRBV9 and TRBJ1-6, is DSGVTQTPKHLITATGQRVTLRCSPRSGDLSVYWYQQSLDQGLQFLIQYYNGEERAKGNILERFSAQQFPDLHSELNLSSLELGDSALYFCASSVEALSANSPLHFGNGTRLTVT.

This clone was observed a single time. The J gene is TRBJ1-2, the V gene TRBV18; possible D gene TRBD1, 6 bases. The V gene's germline CDR1 is KGHSH and CDR2 LQKENI. Trimming shortened V by 3 bases and J by 4 bases, and 15 bases separated the two germline ends. The length of the CDR3 is 15 residues. CDR3 DNA sequence: TGTGCCAGCTCACCGAACAGGGAAGTCATCTATGGCTACACCTTC. This sequence encodes CASSPNREVIYGYTF.

The CDR3 DNA follows: TGTGCCAGCAGATTTTCAGGGGGCCAAGGCTACACCTTC. As protein: CASRFSGGQGYTF. V and J are TRBV28 and TRBJ1-2, with TRBD1 identical over 8 bases. Germline V gene lookup returns CDR1 MDHEN and CDR2 SYDVKM. Trimming at V came to 6 bases and at J to 8 bases, leaving 8 bases not matched to a gene. CDR3 size: 13 residues.

This clone was seen just once. This sequence joins TRBV28 and TRBJ1-5; D unresolved. V shed 5 bases and J shed 0 bases, with 5 bases lying between them. This CDR3 has 13 residues. CDR1 and CDR2 from the germline V gene are MDHEN and SYDVKM. CDR3 nucleotide sequence: TGTGCCAGCAGTCCATATAGCAATCAGCCCCAGCATTTT. Translation gives CASSPYSNQPQHF.

This clone was found a few times. V is TRBV10-3 and J is TRBJ1-4; no definite D call. The length of the CDR3 is 14 residues. Germline V lookup: CDR1 ENHRY, CDR2 SYGVKD. Trimming stripped 6 bases from V and 7 bases from J, with 15 bases between. CDR3: CAISPGDLGEKLFF. For the CDR3, the DNA is TGTGCCATCAGCCCGGGTGATCTGGGTGAAAAACTGTTTTTT.

This clone was counted between two and nine times. The V call is TRBV7-8, the J call TRBJ2-2; 8 positions agree with TRBD1. From germline, CDR1 is SGHVS and CDR2 FQNEAQ. V gave up 1 base and J gave up 5 bases; unmatched junction bases: 6. This CDR3 contains 16 residues. The CDR3 region is CASSLGQGAGTGELFF. In DNA form, the CDR3 reads TGTGCCAGCAGCTTAGGCCAGGGGGCTGGGACCGGGGAGCTGTTTTTT.

V is TRBV6-2 or TRBV6-3 and J is TRBJ1-4, with a tentative D call TRBD1 (5 bases). The germline V and J ends were trimmed by 4 bases and 8 bases, with 11 bases remaining between them. Germline-derived CDR1 and CDR2 are MNHEY and SVGEGT. CDR3 length: 13 residues. CDR3 sequence (DNA): TGTGCCAGCAGTTGGGGGACGGCGGAAAAACTGTTTTTT. This encodes CASSWGTAEKLFF.

CDR3: CASSLGTGLYGYTF. The DNA for the CDR3 is TGTGCCAGCAGTTTAGGGACAGGCCTCTATGGCTACACCTTC. This rearrangement joins TRBV28 to TRBJ1-2, with 8 bases fitting TRBD1. The CDR3 loop spans 14 amino acids. J lost 4 bases, V lost 2 bases, and 3 bases had no gene match. CDR1 and CDR2 (germline): MDHEN, SYDVKM.